The entry below describes one TCR beta chain. TCRbeta libraries were built with three rounds of nested PCR, modified from ARM-PCR. TCRdb called the multiplex PCR reads again in MiXCR, with one record for every CDR3 protein. The sample has about 120,000 distinct CDR3 sequences, about 87% seen once; the top ten hold approximately 24%. RNA was extracted from bulk tissue without any cell sorting. Germline assignment: CDR1 DFQATT and CDR2 SNEGSKA (reference sequence). This CDR3 has 15 residues. The junction had 17 bases not matched to a gene; V was cut back by 3 bases and J by 10 bases. The sample belongs to a study of tumor and adjacent non-tumor tissue in lung cancer.

Sequenced: lung tumor tissue. The chain joins TRBV20-1 to TRBJ1-1; 7 bases align to TRBD1. This clonotype was obtained from a man in his 70s with non-small cell lung cancer. The CDR3 sequence: CSASSEGGKGRLAFF. The DNA for the CDR3 is TGCAGTGCTAGTTCCGAAGGGGGCAAGGGGCGCCTAGCTTTCTTT.